The rows below give T cell receptor beta chains drawn from one sample of a study of molecular identifiers for immune sequencing clone quantification. From the PCR reads, TCRdb called clonotypes with MiXCR, one entry per CDR3 protein. The sample has around 300,000 distinct CDR3 sequences, about 23% seen once. The sample taken for sequencing was naive CD8+ T cells from blood, with Jurkat cell RNA spiked in. These receptor sequences come from a human donor in good health. Some libraries in this study had Jurkat cell RNA spiked in. CDR3s include the opening cysteine and the closing phenylalanine or tryptophan. A D gene is named only where the DNA matches it firmly. Rows may omit the clone size; those that give it use once, few, many or a size class.

TRBD1	TRBV2	.	TRBJ1-1	CAGRDRGMNTEAFF	TGTGCCGGCAGGGACAGGGGCATGAACACTGAAGCTTTCTTT
.	TRBV4-1	few	TRBJ1-1	CASSQTIDRNTEAFF	TGCGCCAGCAGCCAAACCATAGACAGGAACACTGAAGCTTTCTTT
.	TRBV13	many	TRBJ1-3	CASSFNRQSSGNTIYF	TGTGCCAGCAGCTTTAACAGGCAAAGCTCTGGAAACACCATATATTTT
.	TRBV9	.	TRBJ2-7	CASSRTTRDTYEQYF	TGTGCCAGCAGCAGAACAACTAGGGACACCTACGAGCAGTACTTC
.	TRBV24-1	few	TRBJ2-5	CATSDSRDLYF	TGTGCCACCAGTGATTCCAGGGATTTGTACTTC
TRBD2	TRBV27	many	TRBJ2-7	CASSFLAGSYEQYF	TGTGCCAGCAGTTTTCTAGCGGGGTCCTACGAGCAGTACTTC
TRBD2	TRBV13	few	TRBJ2-7	CASSLSSGGVYGQYF	TGTGCCAGCAGCTTGTCTAGCGGGGGGGTTTACGGGCAGTACTTC
.	TRBV5-1	.	TRBJ2-7	CASSLEPPVAGVYEQYF	TGCGCCAGCAGCTTGGAACCTCCCGTGGCAGGTGTTTACGAGCAGTACTTC
.	TRBV11-2	.	TRBJ2-7	CASSSHQGGERYF	TGTGCCAGCAGCTCCCACCAGGGGGGAGAGCGGTACTTC
.	TRBV6-6	many	TRBJ2-3	CASSLSGRTDTQYF	TGTGCCAGCAGTCTGTCGGGGCGTACAGATACGCAGTATTTT
.	TRBV28	.	TRBJ2-1	CVSSSTPGTGNEQFF	TGTGTCAGCAGTTCAACCCCCGGGACTGGCAATGAGCAGTTCTTC
.	TRBV20-1	many	TRBJ2-7	CSARGAYEQYF	TGCAGTGCTCGGGGGGCTTACGAGCAGTACTTC
.	TRBV28	few	TRBJ1-5	CASSPPLGDSNQPQHF	TGTGCCAGCAGCCCCCCCTTGGGAGATAGCAATCAGCCCCAGCATTTT
TRBD2	TRBV23-1	few	TRBJ2-3	CASSQSNGLAGGCDTQYF	TGCGCCAGCAGTCAATCGAATGGGCTAGCGGGGGGTTGTGATACGCAGTATTTT
.	TRBV5-6	.	TRBJ1-3	CASSFGRDSGNTIYF	TGTGCCAGCAGTTTTGGCAGGGACTCTGGAAACACCATATATTTT
.	TRBV29-1	once	TRBJ1-2	CSATEGRATNSGYTF	TGCAGCGCCACAGAGGGACGAGCAACTAACTCTGGCTACACCTTC
TRBD2	TRBV20-1	.	TRBJ2-5	CSARASLAGTQEPQYF	TGCAGTGCTAGAGCGAGCCTAGCGGGGACTCAAGAGCCCCAGTACTTC
.	TRBV28	many	TRBJ1-1	CASRGTGNTEAFF	TGTGCCAGCAGGGGAACAGGGAACACTGAAGCTTTCTTT
.	TRBV7-9	.	TRBJ1-1	CASSFARGGTEAFF	TGTGCCAGCAGCTTCGCGCGGGGGGGCACTGAAGCTTTCTTT
.	TRBV13	few	TRBJ1-1	CASSPGRKSWADTEAFF	TGTGCCAGCAGCCCCGGGCGAAAATCGTGGGCTGACACTGAAGCTTTCTTT
.	TRBV11-2	many	TRBJ2-1	CASSLNYEQFF	TGTGCCAGCAGCTTAAACTATGAGCAGTTCTTC
.	TRBV7-9	.	TRBJ2-5	CASSLGGTVETQYF	TGTGCCAGCAGCTTAGGCGGGACAGTAGAGACCCAGTACTTC
TRBD1	TRBV27	many	TRBJ2-7	CASSGDRGYEQYF	TGTGCCAGCAGTGGGGACAGGGGTTACGAGCAGTACTTC
.	TRBV12-3/TRBV12-4	.	TRBJ2-2	CASSVGAGELFF	TGTGCCAGCAGTGTTGGGGCCGGGGAGCTGTTTTTT
TRBD2	TRBV20-1	.	TRBJ2-7	CSAVDRAQLAGEEQYF	TGCAGTGCGGTCGACAGGGCCCAGCTAGCGGGAGAAGAGCAGTACTTC
TRBD1	TRBV11-2	.	TRBJ2-7	CASSFTGTGYYEQYF	TGTGCCAGCAGTTTTACCGGGACAGGGTACTACGAGCAGTACTTC
.	TRBV27	many	TRBJ2-7	CASSLSPASEQYF	TGTGCCAGCAGTTTATCCCCCGCCTCCGAGCAGTACTTC
.	TRBV20-1	many	TRBJ1-1	CSTKDSYTEAFF	TGCAGCACGAAAGACAGCTACACTGAAGCTTTCTTT
.	TRBV12-1	.	TRBJ1-2	CASSPQTDYYGYTF	TGTGCCAGCAGCCCCCAAACTGATTACTATGGCTACACCTTC
.	TRBV2	.	TRBJ2-3	CANSTWGSFTDTQYF	TGTGCCAACTCCACCTGGGGGAGTTTCACAGATACGCAGTATTTT
.	TRBV2	many	TRBJ2-5	CASRGGVLVTQYF	TGTGCCAGCAGAGGAGGAGTACTTGTGACCCAGTACTTC
.	TRBV6-5	.	TRBJ1-1	CASSPPEIRRGSSAAEAFF	TGTGCCAGCAGCCCACCCGAGATAAGACGGGGAAGTAGTGCGGCTGAAGCTTTCTTT
.	TRBV14	.	TRBJ2-3	CASSQVTFTDTQYF	TGTGCCAGCAGCCAAGTGACTTTCACAGATACGCAGTATTTT
.	TRBV4-1	many	TRBJ2-3	CASSQGTNTDTQYF	TGCGCCAGCAGCCAAGGGACTAACACAGATACGCAGTATTTT
TRBD1	TRBV19	few	TRBJ1-5	CASSIGLTGGRQPQHF	TGTGCCAGTAGTATCGGCCTGACAGGGGGAAGGCAGCCCCAGCATTTT
.	TRBV12-3/TRBV12-4	few	TRBJ1-2	CASSLLANYGYTF	TGTGCCAGCAGCCTATTAGCTAACTATGGCTACACCTTC
.	TRBV27	once	TRBJ1-1	CASIAGASAEALF	TGTGCCAGCATTGCAGGGGCGTCGGCTGAAGCTTTGTTT
.	TRBV29-1	.	TRBJ2-7	CSAEGLSYEQYF	TGCAGCGCGGAGGGACTTTCCTACGAGCAGTACTTC
TRBD1	TRBV20-1	few	TRBJ1-2	CSARSPAGGQFFYGYTF	TGCAGTGCTAGATCCCCGGCAGGGGGTCAATTTTTCTATGGCTACACCTTC
.	TRBV28	many	TRBJ1-1	CASSRATSGGTEAFF	TGTGCCAGCAGCCGCGCCACGTCAGGCGGCACTGAAGCTTTCTTT
.	TRBV28	.	TRBJ1-2	CASSSGTHYGYTF	TGTGCCAGCAGCTCCGGGACGCACTATGGCTACACCTTC
.	TRBV29-1	many	TRBJ1-1	CSVVNTEAFF	TGCAGCGTTGTGAACACTGAAGCTTTCTTT
.	TRBV27	many	TRBJ2-7	CASSSRLTPNEQYF	TGTGCCAGCAGTTCCCGACTGACTCCCAACGAGCAGTACTTC
.	TRBV5-4	.	TRBJ2-7	CASIAVPTYEQYF	TGTGCCAGCATTGCGGTGCCCACCTACGAGCAGTACTTC
.	TRBV7-9	few	TRBJ2-3	CASSTHGATSADTQYF	TGTGCCAGCAGCACCCACGGGGCTACATCGGCAGATACGCAGTATTTT
.	TRBV6-6	.	TRBJ2-4	CASSSSSRSLDIQYF	TGTGCCAGCAGTTCCTCTAGCAGGAGTTTAGACATTCAGTACTTC
.	TRBV5-6	many	TRBJ1-1	CASSQGPGEAFF	TGTGCCAGCAGCCAGGGCCCCGGTGAAGCTTTCTTT
TRBD1	TRBV27	.	TRBJ1-4	CASSLGQGCEKLFF	TGTGCCAGCAGTCTAGGACAGGGTTGCGAAAAACTGTTTTTT